This T cell receptor beta chain is from a study of blood T cell repertoires in COVID-19. About the research overall: Researchers got acute and convalescent COVID-19 samples from the United States, Italy and Spain.

The assay was immunoSEQ multiplex PCR, and TCRdb's table has in-frame clones only and misses some. The data contain about 70,000 clones, roughly 77% of them singletons. This clone was recorded once. V was shortened by 1 base and J by 4 bases, with 6 bases between the two germline ends. The CDR3 totals 13 residues. Germline values: CDR1 SEHNR, CDR2 FQNEAQ (reference sequence). The chain has TRBV7-9 and TRBJ2-3, with unresolved D. Sequencing was performed on peripheral blood. This TCR was sampled from an elderly man with acute or convalescent COVID-19. The CDR3 DNA reads as TGTGCCAGCAGCTTAGGCGTTCCAGATACGCAGTATTTT. It specifies CASSLGVPDTQYF.